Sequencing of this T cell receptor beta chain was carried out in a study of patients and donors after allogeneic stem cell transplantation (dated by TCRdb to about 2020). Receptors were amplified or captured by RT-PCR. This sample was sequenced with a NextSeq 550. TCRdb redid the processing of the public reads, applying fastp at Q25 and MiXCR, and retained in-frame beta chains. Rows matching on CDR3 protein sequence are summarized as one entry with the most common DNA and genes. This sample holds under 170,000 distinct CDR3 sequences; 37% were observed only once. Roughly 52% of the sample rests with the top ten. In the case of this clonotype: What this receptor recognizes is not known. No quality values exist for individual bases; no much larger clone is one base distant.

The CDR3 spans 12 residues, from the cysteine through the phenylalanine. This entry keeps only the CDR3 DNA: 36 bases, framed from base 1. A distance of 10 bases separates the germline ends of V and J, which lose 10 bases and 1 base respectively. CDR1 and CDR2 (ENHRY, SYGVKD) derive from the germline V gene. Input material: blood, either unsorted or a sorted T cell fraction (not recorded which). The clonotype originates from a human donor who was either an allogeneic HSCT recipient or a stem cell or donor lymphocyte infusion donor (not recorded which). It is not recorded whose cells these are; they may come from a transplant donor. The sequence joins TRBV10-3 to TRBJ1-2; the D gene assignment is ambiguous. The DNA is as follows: TGTGCCACCCAGGCGGTTAACTATGGCTACACCTTC. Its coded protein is CATQAVNYGYTF.